This T cell receptor beta chain is from a study of blood T cell repertoires in COVID-19. For the study at large: Acute and convalescent COVID-19 samples came from the United States, Italy and Spain. From T cells, B-cell-depleted T cells, or PBMCs came the material, which was cDNA or gDNA.

Original processing methods: Researchers report that nucleated cell counts were estimated from reference gene primer amplification. Method: immunoSEQ multiplex PCR; TCRdb's copy keeps in-frame clones and lacks some. V and J calls and clone size come straight from that table; D and trimming were deduced from the DNA. The table lists fewer than 200,000 clones, 65% to 85% of them singletons, with roughly 4% in the top ten. This CDR3 region has 16 residues. J gave up 6 bases and V 1 base, and 6 bases lay outside the gene matches. CDR1 and CDR2 (germline): LNHDA, SQIVND (reference sequence). Adults between roughly 18 and 90 years of age took part from 20 to 25 US areas.

This receptor was taken from a woman in her fifties or sixties in a cohort exposed to, infected with or recovered from COVID-19 (not recorded which). The J gene is TRBJ1-5, the V gene TRBV19; 10 bases are shared with TRBD1. Sequencing was carried out using PBMCs or T cells enriched from blood (not recorded which). This CDR3 reads CASSIVGQGGIQPQHF. DNA for the CDR3: TGTGCCAGTAGTATAGTCGGACAGGGGGGCATTCAGCCCCAGCATTTT.